What follows describes a single TCR beta chain. Its specific antigen is unknown. Base qualities are not recorded, but no much larger clone differs from it by a single base. The CDR1 and CDR2 encoded by the germline V gene are SGHTA and FQGNSA. Trimmed from V: 2 bases; trimmed from J: 3 bases; junction bases lacking a gene match: 1. Including cysteine and phenylalanine, the CDR3 has 14 amino acids. Kept here is only the CDR3 DNA, which spans 42 bases and is read in frame from base 1. Library preparation used the immunoSEQ multiplex PCR assay. TCRdb limited this immuneACCESS table to in-frame rearrangements with V and J called. A share of clones is missing; checked studies link under half to unresolved V genes, and the rest is unexplained. The sample profile shows around 13,000 clones; approximately 86% of them were found once. More than 9.5% of the sample goes to the ten largest clones. This record comes from a study of technical replicates of blood from a few donors (TCRdb year 2017).

The chain employs TRBV7-2 and TRBJ2-3; 8 bases in the junction line up with TRBD2. The material sequenced was PBMCs. The clonotype originates from a human donor in good health. For the CDR3, the sequence is CASSLSGSTDTQYF. DNA sequence: TGTGCCAGCAGCTTAAGCGGGAGTACAGATACGCAGTATTTT.